This T cell receptor beta chain was recorded in a study of naive and memory T cell subsets. Concerning this clonotype itself: Its specificity is unknown.

Study observations and caveats: Possibly reflecting memory cells re-expressing CD45RA, a few larger clonotypes occurred in naive repertoires, especially CD8. Naive and memory subsets had different power law exponents for TCR abundance.

The beta constant-region primer was an equimolar mix of two oligonucleotides covering TRBC1 and TRBC2. The ligated cDNA underwent four PCR rounds using SP2 and nested alpha and beta constant-region primers. Via MiXCR, TCRdb re-called the UMI-ligation and nested PCR reads, giving one row per CDR3 protein. This sample has tens of thousands of distinct CDR3 sequences, with around 9% found just once. The germline CDR1 and CDR2 sequences are GTSNPN and SVGIG (reference sequence). The ends were cut back, 0 bases at V and 6 bases at J, with 5 bases in the middle. The CDR3 runs 12 residues. Sequencing was done on a sample of naive CD8+ T cells from blood. The clonotype originates from a human donor in good health. The chain recombines TRBV30 with TRBJ1-4; D is uncertain. The CDR3 bases are TGTGCCTGGAGTGTATCCGATGAAAAACTGTTTTTT. Protein: CAWSVSDEKLFF.